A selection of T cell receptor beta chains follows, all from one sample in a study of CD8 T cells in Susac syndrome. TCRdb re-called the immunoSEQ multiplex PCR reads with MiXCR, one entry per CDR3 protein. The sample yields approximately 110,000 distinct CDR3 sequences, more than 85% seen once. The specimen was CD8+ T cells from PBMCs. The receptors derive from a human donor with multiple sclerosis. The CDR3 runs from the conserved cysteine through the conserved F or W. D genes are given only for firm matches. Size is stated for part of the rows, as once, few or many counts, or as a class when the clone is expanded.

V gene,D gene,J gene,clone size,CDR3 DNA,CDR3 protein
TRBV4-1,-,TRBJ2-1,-,TGCGCCAGCAGCCCCCTCGCCAGTAGGGGGTTAAGCTCCTACAATGAGCAGTTCTTC,CASSPLASRGLSSYNEQFF
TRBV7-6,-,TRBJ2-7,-,TGTGCCAGCAGCCCACACCCAGGGAGCTACGAGCAGTACTTC,CASSPHPGSYEQYF
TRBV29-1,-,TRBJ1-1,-,TGCAGCGTTGAAGATGGAGAACAGGCTGAAGCTTTCTTT,CSVEDGEQAEAFF
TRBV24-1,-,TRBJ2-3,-,TGTGCCACCAGTGATTTAGGCACAGATACGCAGTATTTT,CATSDLGTDTQYF
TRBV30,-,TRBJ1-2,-,TGTGCCTGGAGTGGGACTTTGTATGGCTACACCTTC,CAWSGTLYGYTF
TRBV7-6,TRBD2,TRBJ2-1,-,TGTGCCAGCAGCTCGCGGCGGGGGGATGAGCAGTTCTTC,CASSSRRGDEQFF
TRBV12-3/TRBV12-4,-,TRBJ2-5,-,TGTGCCAGCACCCCATCAGTGGGGGGCACCAAACCGCAACACCAAGAGACCCAGTACTTC,CASTPSVGGTKPQHQETQYF
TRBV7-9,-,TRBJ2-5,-,TGTGCCAGCAGCCTATACAACCAAGAGACCCAGTACTTC,CASSLYNQETQYF
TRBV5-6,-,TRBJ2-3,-,TGTGCCAGCAGCTTGGCCTTGGATACGCAGTATTTT,CASSLALDTQYF
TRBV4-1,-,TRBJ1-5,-,TGCGCCAGCAGCCAAGAAGGAAACAGGTATAGCAATCAGCCCCAGCATTTT,CASSQEGNRYSNQPQHF
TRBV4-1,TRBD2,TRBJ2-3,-,TGCGCCAGCAGCCAAAGGAGGACTAGTGACCCAGATACGCAGTATTTT,CASSQRRTSDPDTQYF
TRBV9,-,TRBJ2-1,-,TGTGCCAGCAGCGTAGACGCCGCCGAGCAGTTCTTC,CASSVDAAEQFF
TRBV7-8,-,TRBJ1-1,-,TGTGCCAGCAGCTTAGTTGCGGTTACTGAAGCTTTCTTT,CASSLVAVTEAFF
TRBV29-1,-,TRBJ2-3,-,TGCAGCGTTGAAGATCGGAGACAGGGACTCACAGATACGCAGTATTTT,CSVEDRRQGLTDTQYF
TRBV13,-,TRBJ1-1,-,TGTGCCAGCAGCTTAGGATGGGACAAGAACACTGAAGCTTTCTTT,CASSLGWDKNTEAFF
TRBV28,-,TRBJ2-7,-,TGTGCCAGCAGGGGACCTGGGGCCTTCTACGAGCAGTACTTC,CASRGPGAFYEQYF
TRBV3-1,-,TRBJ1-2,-,TGTGCCAGCAGCCAGAGGGAGTGGGATGGCTACACCTTC,CASSQREWDGYTF
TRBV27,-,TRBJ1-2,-,TGTGCCAGCAGTGTCCGCCTCGGACAAGACTACACCTTC,CASSVRLGQDYTF
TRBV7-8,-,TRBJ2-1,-,TGTGCCAGCAGCTTTCGGGTAGGCAGGGGCAAGAATGAGCAGTTCTTC,CASSFRVGRGKNEQFF
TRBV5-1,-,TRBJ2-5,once,TGCGCCAGCAGCTTGGCACAGGGTGGGAGCCAAGAGACCCAGTACTTC,CASSLAQGGSQETQYF
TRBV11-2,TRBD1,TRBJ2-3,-,TGTGCCAGCAGGCCTAGGACAGGGCTAAGCACAGATACGCAGTATTTT,CASRPRTGLSTDTQYF
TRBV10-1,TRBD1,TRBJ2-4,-,TGCGCCAGCAGTGAAGGCCCAGGGGGATTAGCCAAAAACATTCAGTACTTC,CASSEGPGGLAKNIQYF
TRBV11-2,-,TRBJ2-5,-,TGTGCCAGCAGCTTAGTGCCGCCCGAGAGGGAGACCCAGTACTTC,CASSLVPPERETQYF
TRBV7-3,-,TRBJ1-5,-,TGTGCCAGCAGCCCGGGGGACAATCAGCCCCAGCATTTT,CASSPGDNQPQHF
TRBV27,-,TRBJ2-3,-,TGTGCCAGCAGTTTATTTTGGCGGGATGGAGATACGCAGTATTTT,CASSLFWRDGDTQYF
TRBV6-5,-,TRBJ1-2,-,TGTGCCAGCAGTTACTCTGGTGGTAGCGGCTACACCTTC,CASSYSGGSGYTF
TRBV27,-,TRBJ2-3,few,TGTGCCAGCAGTTTTTTATCCGGCACAGATACGCAGTATTTT,CASSFLSGTDTQYF
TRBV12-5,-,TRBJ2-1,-,TGTGCTAGTGGTTTTAGACAGATATACTACAATGAGCAGTTCTTC,CASGFRQIYYNEQFF
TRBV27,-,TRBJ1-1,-,TGTGCCAGCAGTTTAGGACCGGGGGCCACTGAAGCTTTCTTT,CASSLGPGATEAFF
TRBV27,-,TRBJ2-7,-,TGTGCCACAGGATTAGTCCCCTACGAGCAGTACTTC,CATGLVPYEQYF
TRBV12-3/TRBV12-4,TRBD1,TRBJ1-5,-,TGTGCCAGCAGCCAGGGACAGGTTAGCAATCAGCCCCAGCATTTT,CASSQGQVSNQPQHF
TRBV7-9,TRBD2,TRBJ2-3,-,TGTGCCGCCCGCAACGGGGGGGGCACAGATACGCAGTATTTT,CAARNGGGTDTQYF
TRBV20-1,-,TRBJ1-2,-,TGCAGTGCTAGAGCCGCCCAAGAGGTCTATGGCTACACCTTC,CSARAAQEVYGYTF
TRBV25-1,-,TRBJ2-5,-,TGTGCCAGCACCGGACAAGGGGGAGAGACCCAGTACTTC,CASTGQGGETQYF
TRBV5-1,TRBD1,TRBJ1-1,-,TGCGCCAGCAGCCAGATCGGACAGGCCAAAATGAGCACTGAAGCTTTCTTT,CASSQIGQAKMSTEAFF
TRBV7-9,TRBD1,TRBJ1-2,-,TGTGCCAGCAGCTTAAGGGACAGCACCTATGGCTACACCTTC,CASSLRDSTYGYTF
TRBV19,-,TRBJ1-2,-,TGTGCCAGTAGTGCCGGGGACGTGGGCTACACCTTC,CASSAGDVGYTF
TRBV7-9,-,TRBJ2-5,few,TGTGCCAGCAGCTTAGGGCTCACGGGCGGGACCCAGTACTTC,CASSLGLTGGTQYF
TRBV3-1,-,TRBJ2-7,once,TGTGCCAGCAGCCCGCAGACCCGTTATGCAAATTGGTACGAGCAGTACTTC,CASSPQTRYANWYEQYF
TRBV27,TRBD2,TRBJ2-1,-,TGTGCCAGCACCCCAGCGGGGGGAAAGCTGAATGAGCAGTTCTTC,CASTPAGGKLNEQFF
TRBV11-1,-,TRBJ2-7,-,TGTGCCAGCAGCTTAGGTGGGAACTACGAGCAGTACTTC,CASSLGGNYEQYF
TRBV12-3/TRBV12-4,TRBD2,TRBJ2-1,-,TGTGCCAGCAGCCGAGGCGGGGGGGCCCACAATGAGCAGTTCTTC,CASSRGGGAHNEQFF
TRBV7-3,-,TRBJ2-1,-,TGTGCCAGCAGCTTAAATCTCCACAATGAGCAGTTCTTC,CASSLNLHNEQFF
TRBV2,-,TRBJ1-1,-,TGTGCCAGCAGTGTTACGGGGGCTGGCACTGAAGCTTTCTTT,CASSVTGAGTEAFF
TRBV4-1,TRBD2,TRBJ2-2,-,TGCGCCAGCAGCCAACGTTCTAGCGGAGATAACACCGGGGAGCTGTTTTTT,CASSQRSSGDNTGELFF
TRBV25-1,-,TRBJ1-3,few,TGTGCCAGCAGTGCAACGGGACGGGGAAACACCATATATTTT,CASSATGRGNTIYF
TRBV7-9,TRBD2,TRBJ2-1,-,TGTGCCAGCAGCTTGGTAGGCGGGAGGGGGCTCAATGAGCAGTTCTTC,CASSLVGGRGLNEQFF
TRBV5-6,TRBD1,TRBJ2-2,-,TGTGCCAGCACTGCCGGGACAGGGGGAGGGACCGGGGAGCTGTTTTTT,CASTAGTGGGTGELFF
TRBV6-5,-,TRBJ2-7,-,TGTGCCAGCAGCTCCGGGACTCACTACGAGCAGTACTTC,CASSSGTHYEQYF
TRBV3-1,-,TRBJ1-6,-,TGTGCCAGCAGCCAAGACGACCGGGGAGAGTCACCCCTCCACTTT,CASSQDDRGESPLHF
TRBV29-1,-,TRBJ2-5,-,TGCAGCGTTGTCGAGGGGAGAGAGACCCAGTACTTC,CSVVEGRETQYF
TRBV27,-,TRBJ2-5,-,TGTGCCAGCAGTTCTGGGGGCGGAGGGGAGACCCAGTACTTC,CASSSGGGGETQYF
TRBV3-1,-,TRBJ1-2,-,TGTGCCAGCAGCCAAGTCTCAGCTCGACAGGCTAACTATGGCTACACCTTC,CASSQVSARQANYGYTF
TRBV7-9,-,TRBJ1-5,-,TGTGCCAGCAGCCCCGGGACAAATAGCAATCAGCCCCAGCATTTT,CASSPGTNSNQPQHF
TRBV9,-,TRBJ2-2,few,TGTGCCAGCAGCGTAGCTGGGACCGGGGAGCTGTTTTTT,CASSVAGTGELFF
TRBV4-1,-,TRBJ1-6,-,TGCGCCAGCAGCCGGATCAGTCAGCTGGGGTATAATTCACCCCTCCACTTT,CASSRISQLGYNSPLHF
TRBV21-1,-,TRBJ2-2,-,TGTGCCAGCAGCAATAAAACCGGGGAGCTGTTTTTT,CASSNKTGELFF
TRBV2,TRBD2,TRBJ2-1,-,TGTGCCAGCAACGGCGGGACTAGCGTCAATGAGCAGTTCTTC,CASNGGTSVNEQFF
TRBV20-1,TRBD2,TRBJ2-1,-,TGCAGTGCTAGAGATGCGGGGGGGTCCTACAATGAGCAGTTCTTC,CSARDAGGSYNEQFF